A single sample is the source of the 22 T cell receptor beta chains below, sequenced in a study of blood T cell repertoires in COVID-19. Measured with immunoSEQ multiplex PCR; TCRdb has only the in-frame clones, and not every one. Among approximately 100,000 clones listed, roughly 88% were seen once. The sample was peripheral blood. The receptor set was obtained from a woman aged 60-75 years with acute or convalescent COVID-19.

The chain combines TRBV3-1 (or the pseudogene TRBV3-2) with TRBJ1-1; 7 bases line up with TRBD1. Trimming cost V 1 base and J 1 base; bases outside gene matches: 3. CDR1 is LGHDT and CDR2 is YNNKEL in the germline V gene (reference sequence). CDR3 length: 15 amino acids. In DNA form, the CDR3 reads TGTGCCAGCAGCCAAGTCCCAGGGGGGAACACTGAAGCTTTCTTT. It yields the protein CASSQVPGGNTEAFF.

This rearrangement joins TRBV11-3 to TRBJ2-1; 10 nucleotides match TRBD2. With V trimmed by 4 bases and J by 7 bases, 7 bases remained unmatched. The CDR3 runs to 15 residues. From germline, CDR1 is SGHNT and CDR2 YENEEA. In DNA, the CDR3 is TGTGCCAGCAGCTCCCTAGCGGGAGTGTTGAATGAGCAGTTCTTC. As protein: CASSSLAGVLNEQFF.

The chain is built from TRBV30 and TRBJ1-2; D is ambiguous. Trimming pared 2 bases from V and 6 bases from J, leaving 7 bases between. Germline V gives CDR1 GTSNPN, CDR2 SVGIG (reference sequence). The CDR3 is 11 amino acids. CDR3 protein: CAWSWRNGYTF. The CDR3 nucleotides are TGTGCCTGGAGTTGGAGAAATGGCTACACCTTC.

This clone was observed a handful of times. V and J are TRBV7-9 and TRBJ1-1, with 8 bases lining up with TRBD1. The J segment lost 8 bases and the V segment lost 9 bases, leaving 8 bases of the junction unmatched. The CDR3 loop spans 12 amino acids. Per germline, CDR1 SEHNR and CDR2 FQNEAQ (reference sequence). This chain's CDR3 is CASLDRVPEAFF. CDR3 in DNA: TGTGCCAGTTTGGACAGGGTCCCCGAAGCTTTCTTT.

The chain is built from TRBV5-1 and TRBJ2-1, with 10 bases that match TRBD2. V gave up 4 bases and J gave up 5 bases; unmatched junction bases: 9. The CDR3 contains 16 residues. Germline assignment: CDR1 SGHRS and CDR2 YFSETQ. This CDR3 is CASSERGGLAHNEQFF. As DNA, the CDR3 is TGCGCCAGCAGCGAAAGAGGGGGACTAGCGCACAATGAGCAGTTCTTC.

The CDR3 sequence: CASSHPPSEQFF. CDR3 nucleotides: TGTGCCAGCAGCCACCCCCCCAGTGAGCAGTTCTTC. This chain joins TRBV7-2 and TRBJ2-1; the D is unclear. The CDR3 is made up of 12 amino acids. CDR1 is SGHTA, CDR2 FQGNSA, per germline. Trimming pared 5 bases from V and 9 bases from J, leaving 11 bases between.

About this clone itself: The identical CDR3 is also encoded by other nucleotide sequences in the sample. The chain combines TRBV6-2 or TRBV6-3 with TRBJ2-1; D unclear. Germline V gene lookup returns CDR1 MNHEY and CDR2 SVGEGT. CDR3 length equals 14 residues. Trimming shortened V by 4 bases and J by 3 bases, and 10 bases separated the two germline ends. CDR3 amino acids: CASSSKRGYNEQFF. The CDR3 DNA reads as TGTGCCAGCAGTTCGAAGCGAGGCTACAATGAGCAGTTCTTC.

The chain is built from TRBV5-1 and TRBJ1-1; 7 nucleotides match TRBD1. The CDR3 is made up of 17 amino acids. Germline V CDR1 and CDR2: SGHRS, YFSETQ. V lost 4 bases and J lost 1; bases outside the gene matches: 13. The CDR3 DNA reads as TGCGCCAGCAGCGAAACACCCCCGGGACAGCAGAACACTGAAGCTTTCTTT. Protein sequence: CASSETPPGQQNTEAFF.

J is TRBJ2-5 and V is TRBV28; weak D call: TRBD2 (8 bases). This CDR3 comprises 14 residues. Trimming left V 7 bases short and J 5 bases short, with 17 bases between. Germline CDR1 is MDHEN and CDR2 is SYDVKM. The CDR3 nucleotides are TGTGCCAGCATCAGGACGGGAGGGGGCGAGACCCAGTACTTC. It specifies CASIRTGGGETQYF.

This chain connects TRBV6-5 to TRBJ2-7; TRBD1 matches at 7 bases. The CDR3 is 13 amino acids. Germline CDR1 is MNHEY and CDR2 is SVGAGI. Trimming took 6 bases from V and 6 from J; bases not matched to a gene: 8. The CDR3 spells CASRPTGAIEQYF. The CDR3 bases are TGTGCCAGCAGACCCACAGGGGCCATCGAGCAGTACTTC.

V usage is TRBV18 and J usage is TRBJ2-3; 8 bases agree with TRBD2. V was clipped by 3 bases and J by 3 bases; unmatched bases: 2. CDR3 length: 14 amino acids. Germline V CDR1 and CDR2: KGHSH, LQKENI. The CDR3 reads CASSPGLGTDTQYF. The CDR3 DNA reads as TGTGCCAGCTCACCGGGACTAGGGACAGATACGCAGTATTTT.

This clone was counted only a few times. The V gene is TRBV11-2, the J gene TRBJ2-2, with 8 bases matching TRBD1. V trimming: 6 bases; J trimming: 5 bases; junction bases outside the gene matches: 5. The CDR3 is made up of 14 amino acids. In germline, CDR1 is SGHAT, CDR2 FQNNGV. The CDR3: CASRPTGGTGELFF. As DNA, the CDR3 is TGTGCCAGCAGGCCAACAGGGGGGACCGGGGAGCTGTTTTTT.

This chain joins TRBV28 and TRBJ1-4; 11 nucleotides align to TRBD1. CDR1 and CDR2 (germline): MDHEN, SYDVKM. V gave up 3 bases and J gave up 6 bases; unmatched junction bases: 3. This CDR3 has 15 amino acids. CDR3 sequence (DNA): TGTGCCAGCAGTTTTACGGGACAGGGGGATGAAAAACTGTTTTTT. It is translated as CASSFTGQGDEKLFF. The full variable domain, with the rest looked up from reference TRBV28 and TRBJ1-4, is DVKVTQSSRYLVKRTGEKVFLECVQDMDHENMFWYRQDPGLGLRLIYFSYDVKMKEKGDIPEGYSVSREKKERFSLILESASTNQTSMYLCASSFTGQGDEKLFFGSGTQLSVL.

The V call is TRBV30, the J call TRBJ1-1; D gene ambiguous. Germline values: CDR1 GTSNPN, CDR2 SVGIG (reference sequence). V lost 2 bases, J lost 2 bases, and 9 bases lay in between. The CDR3 is 13 residues long. The CDR3 is CAWSSPHNTEAFF. DNA of the CDR3: TGTGCCTGGAGTTCACCACATAACACTGAAGCTTTCTTT.

V and J are TRBV10-2 and TRBJ1-1; 10 nucleotides line up with TRBD1. Germline V lookup: CDR1 WSHSY, CDR2 SAAADI. The CDR3 loop spans 13 amino acids. Germline trimming cut 4 bases from V and 5 bases from J; bases unmatched to any gene: 1. CDR3 amino acids: CASSGDRGTEAFF. The CDR3, as DNA: TGCGCCAGCAGTGGGGACAGGGGAACTGAAGCTTTCTTT.

V is TRBV27 and J is TRBJ2-1; 7 bases line up with TRBD2. Germline loops: CDR1 MNHEY, CDR2 SMNVEV (reference sequence). The trim removed 7 bases at V and 0 bases at J, leaving 6 bases unmatched. The CDR3 spans 15 residues. The CDR3 spells CASTPGGPSYNEQFF. The CDR3 region has the DNA TGTGCCAGCACCCCGGGAGGTCCCTCCTACAATGAGCAGTTCTTC.

The V and J genes are TRBV20-1 and TRBJ1-1; unclear D gene. The V and J ends lost 1 base and 6 bases respectively, with 6 bases between them. Germline V gene data show CDR1 as DFQATT and CDR2 as SNEGSKA (reference sequence). The CDR3 is 11 residues long. The CDR3 region has the DNA TGCAGTGCTAGAGTGCGCGCTGAAGCTTTCTTT. This gives the protein CSARVRAEAFF.

The rearrangement links TRBV28 to TRBJ1-1; 9 bases are a match to TRBD1. The CDR3 is 17 amino acids. J was trimmed by 1 base and V by 4 bases; bases with no gene match: 10. In germline, CDR1 is MDHEN, CDR2 SYDVKM. As DNA, the CDR3 is TGTGCCAGCAGTTCAAAACAGGGGGCGCGTGGGAACACTGAAGCTTTCTTT. This encodes CASSSKQGARGNTEAFF.

The chain combines TRBV7-8 with TRBJ2-1, with a weak D call TRBD2 (5 bases). Trimming stripped 5 bases from V and 11 bases from J, with 16 bases between. CDR3 length equals 13 residues. The V gene's germline CDR1 is SGHVS and CDR2 FQNEAQ. The CDR3 sequence: CASSPKKRYQQFF. In nucleotides, the CDR3 is TGTGCCAGCAGCCCTAAAAAGCGGTACCAGCAGTTCTTC. The full variable domain, completed using reference TRBV7-8 and TRBJ2-1, is GAGVSQSPRYKVAKRGQDVALRCDPISGHVSLFWYQQALGQGPEFLTYFQNEAQLDKSGLPSDRFFAERPEGSVSTLKIQRTQQEDSAVYLCASSPKKRYQQFFGPGTRLTVL.

This sequence joins TRBV25-1 and TRBJ1-6; 8 bases match TRBD1. Germline V gene lookup returns CDR1 MGHDK and CDR2 SYGVNS. V was pared by 9 bases and J by 9 bases, with 10 bases of the junction left unmatched. This CDR3 contains 14 residues. As DNA, the CDR3 is TGTGCCAGTTCCCGGACAGGGAGCCTTTCACCCCTCCACTTT. Translated: CASSRTGSLSPLHF.

A few counts support this clone. This chain connects TRBV6-5 to TRBJ2-7, with 9 nucleotides matching TRBD1. This CDR3 contains 11 residues. The germline gives CDR1 MNHEY, CDR2 SVGAGI. The CDR3 region has the DNA TGTGCCAGCACCCCGGGACAGGGCCTATCCGTC. It encodes CASTPGQGLSV.

The rearrangement links TRBV27 to TRBJ2-7; tentative D call: TRBD1 (7 bases). The germline V gene has CDR1 MNHEY and CDR2 SMNVEV (reference sequence). Deletions cut 2 bases from V and 4 bases from J, with 12 bases between. CDR3 length: 14 amino acids. The DNA of the CDR3 is TGTGCCAGCAGTTTAGTTCCAGGGGGGTACGAGCAGTACGTC. Translation gives CASSLVPGGYEQYV.